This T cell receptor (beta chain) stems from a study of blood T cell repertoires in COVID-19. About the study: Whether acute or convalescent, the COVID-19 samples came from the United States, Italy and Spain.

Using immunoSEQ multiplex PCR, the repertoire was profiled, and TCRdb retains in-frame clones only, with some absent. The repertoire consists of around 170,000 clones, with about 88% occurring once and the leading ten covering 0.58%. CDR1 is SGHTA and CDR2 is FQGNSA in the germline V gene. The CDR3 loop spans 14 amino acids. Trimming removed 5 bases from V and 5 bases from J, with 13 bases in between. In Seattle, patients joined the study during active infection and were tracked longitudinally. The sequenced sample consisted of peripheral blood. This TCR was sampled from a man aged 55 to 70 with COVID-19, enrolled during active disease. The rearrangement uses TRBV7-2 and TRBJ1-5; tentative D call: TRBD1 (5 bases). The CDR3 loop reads CASSPQGSYQPQHF. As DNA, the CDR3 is TGTGCCAGCAGCCCCCAGGGTTCCTATCAGCCCCAGCATTTT.